This entry describes one TCR beta chain. It has no known antigen specificity. The record has no base qualities; no much larger clone is one base away. The data stem from a study of follicular helper T cells after annual influenza vaccination (dated by TCRdb to 2016 to 2017). As for the study more broadly: Blood was collected on days 0, 7 and 28 after each seasonal influenza vaccination. The 2015 samples were processed right after collection, while the 2013-2014 samples were cryopreserved. To study recall of cTfh clones, some subjects were followed across successive annual vaccinations spanning the 2013-2014, 2014-2015 and 2015-2016 seasons. One week after vaccination, a second recruited cohort of approximately 11 subjects (Table S1) displayed a similar ICOS+CD38+ cTfh response. Multi-year samples were available for six subjects, with four spanning two vaccination seasons and two spanning three seasons. Overall study results and their limits: With successive annual vaccinations, a recurrent oligoclonal ICOS+CD38+ cTfh response was recalled, and this response contained tetramer and AIM influenza-specific clonotypes. Undersampling of the much larger non-cTfh compartments could not be excluded when assessing influenza clone enrichment. Only 10-20% of analyzed cells yielded productive TCRB sequences, so sampling of rare clonotypes was not possible. Day 7 ICOS+CD38+ clones were most often found later in ICOS-CD38- cTfh, suggesting that subset may serve as a memory reservoir. ICOS+CD38+ cTfh clonality correlated with the frequency of that population, and its change correlated with the change in circulating plasmablast frequency.

Adults received seasonal inactivated influenza vaccine (Fluvarix), and TCRB sequencing tracked sorted blood CD4 subsets before and after vaccination. Subjects were considered eligible if community-dwelling and if influenza vaccine had not been received in the prior 6 months. Exclusions included influenza vaccine contraindications, substance abuse, HIV/AIDS, active malignancy, immunomodulatory medication and active illness such as respiratory infection. Between roughly 35 and 100 mL of blood was sampled per time point. Ficoll-Paque PLUS or SepMate separation was used to isolate PBMC. As a non-Tfh comparison subset, CXCR5- memory CD4 T cells were sorted. Before DNA extraction, cell subsets were sorted from PBMC on a BD FACS Aria. CDR1 and CDR2 are drawn from the germline V gene: SGDLS, YYNGEE. Trimming leaves V shorter by 3 bases and J shorter by 4 bases, with the junction holding 11 bases beyond the gene matches. The CDR3 has 18 amino acids, counting the end cysteine and phenylalanine. The kept DNA is CDR3 alone, 54 bases in frame from the first base.

Libraries were made using the immunoSEQ multiplex PCR assay. Adaptive Biotechnologies handled the TCRB amplification, library preparation, sequencing and preliminary bioinformatics at Survey level resolution. Under the source paper's analysis protocol: Clonality was calculated in R as 1 minus normalized Shannon entropy, and the Gini index was computed with the R package ineq. Overlap score was the summed counts of shared sequences divided by total counts of all sequences in both compared samples. Significance of shared clonotypes was assessed by Fisher's exact test, with a theoretical repertoire of 10^7 TCRB sequences assumed. TCRdb took over this immuneACCESS table, retaining in-frame rearrangements with V and J assigned. Such tables are incomplete; in checked studies, under half of the missing clones stem from an unresolved V gene, and the remainder is unexplained. D and trimming come from the DNA, and the V and J calls and clone size come from that table. In this sample the table shows about 11,000 clones, over 75% of which occur a single time. The ten biggest clones cover around 0.87% of the sample.

Specimen: CXCR5- memory CD4+ T cells sorted from blood, collected 6 weeks after influenza vaccination. The cell subset or site label for this specimen denotes: CXCR5- memory CD4 T cells. The sequence joins TRBV9 to TRBJ2-1, with 12 central nucleotides matching TRBD2. The sequence derives from an adult who received the influenza vaccine. This receptor carries the CDR3 CASSARTSGALGYNEQFF. The nucleotide sequence is given as TGTGCCAGCAGCGCCCGGACTAGCGGGGCTCTGGGTTACAATGAGCAGTTCTTC.